This T cell receptor beta chain was profiled in a study of T-cell reconstitution after alpha-beta-depleted transplantation in children. The V end was cut by 0 bases, the J end by 2 bases, with 12 bases between. The CDR3 loop spans 15 amino acids. The germline V gene encodes CDR1 SGHDT and CDR2 YYEEEE. Unique molecular identifiers featured in how the TCRbeta library was prepared. TCRdb re-analysed the PCR reads in MiXCR, keeping a single row per CDR3 protein. The table includes 65,000 to 70,000 distinct CDR3 sequences, approximately 5% detected once. Sequences were derived from PBMCs, mostly from graft donor cells, sampled 180 days after TCRalphabeta/CD19-depleted stem cell transplant. The TCR comes from a boy under two years old who had a stem cell transplant for acute myeloid leukemia, so the T cells may come from the graft donor. This chain connects TRBV5-6 to TRBJ2-7; a possible D gene is TRBD2 (7 bases). In DNA, the CDR3 is TGTGCCAGCAGCTTGGTCACAGGGAGGGCCTACGAGCAGTACTTC. Translated, it gives CASSLVTGRAYEQYF.